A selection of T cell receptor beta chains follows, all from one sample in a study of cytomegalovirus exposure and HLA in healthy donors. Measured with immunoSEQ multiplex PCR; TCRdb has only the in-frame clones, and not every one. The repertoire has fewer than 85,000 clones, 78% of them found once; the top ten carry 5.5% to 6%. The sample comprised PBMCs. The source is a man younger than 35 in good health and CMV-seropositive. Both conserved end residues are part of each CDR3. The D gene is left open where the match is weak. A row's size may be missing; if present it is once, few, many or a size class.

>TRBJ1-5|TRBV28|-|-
TGTGCCAGCAGTTTTCGACCGGGAGGTCGGGACCTCCGGGTCAGAGGGCAGCCCCAGCATTTT
CASSFRPGGRDLRVRGQPQHF
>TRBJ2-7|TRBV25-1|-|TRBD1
TGTGCCAGCAGTGAAATTCGGACAGGGAGCTACGAGCAGTACTTC
CASSEIRTGSYEQYF
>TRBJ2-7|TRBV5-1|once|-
TGCGCCAGCGCGGGGGCGAGGAGCGAGCAGTACTTC
CASAGARSEQYF
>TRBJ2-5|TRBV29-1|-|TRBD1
TGCAGCGTTGTACAGGGGAGTGAGACCCAGTACTTC
CSVVQGSETQYF
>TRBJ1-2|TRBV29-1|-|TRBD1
TGCAGCGTGGGGGACAGACACTATGGCTACACCTTC
CSVGDRHYGYTF
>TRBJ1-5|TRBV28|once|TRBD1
TGTGCCAGCAGTTTATGGGAGGGGACAGGGGGCGGGCAGCCCCAGCATTTT
CASSLWEGTGGGQPQHF
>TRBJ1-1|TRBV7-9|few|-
TGTGCCAGCAGCCTCGGGGATGAAGCTTTCTTT
CASSLGDEAFF
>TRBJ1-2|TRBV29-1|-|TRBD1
TGCAGCGCAGGACAGGGAAGTTATGGCTACACCTTC
CSAGQGSYGYTF
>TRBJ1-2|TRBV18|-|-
TGTGCCAGCTCGACCAAACAGGGAGTTTATGGCTACACCTTC
CASSTKQGVYGYTF
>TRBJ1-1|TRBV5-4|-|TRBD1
TGTGCCAGCAGCTGGGACAGCAACACTGAAGCTTTCTTT
CASSWDSNTEAFF
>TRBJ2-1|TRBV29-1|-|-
TGCAGCGCCCTGGGCGGGGGCGGGGGAACGTTCTTC
CSALGGGGGTFF
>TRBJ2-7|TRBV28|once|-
TGTGCCAGCATCGCGGGCGGCAGAAACTACGAGCAGTACTTC
CASIAGGRNYEQYF
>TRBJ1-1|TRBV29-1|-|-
TGCAGCGTTAGAGCCTTAATGAACACTGAAGCTTTCTTT
CSVRALMNTEAFF
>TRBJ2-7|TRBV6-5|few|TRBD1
TGTGCCAGCAGTTACCTCGGGACAGGGCCCTACGAGCAGTACTTC
CASSYLGTGPYEQYF
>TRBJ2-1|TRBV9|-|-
TGTGCCAGCAGCGTACCTCGAGACAATGAGCAGTTCTTC
CASSVPRDNEQFF
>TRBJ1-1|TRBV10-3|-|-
TGTGCCACACGATACAGGGATGTGAACACTGAAGCTTTCTTT
CATRYRDVNTEAFF